This TCR beta chain was profiled in a study of T cell repertoires in cytomegalovirus infection. About the study: Newly reported HLA-C-restricted and thoroughly characterized HLA-B-restricted CMV epitopes were employed. Study-level findings and limits: Based on cumulative public TCR beta family frequency, carriers of CMV plus the relevant HLA were identified.

This clonotype was observed many times. The antigen remains undetermined. Trimming removed 4 bases from V and 1 base from J, with 10 bases in between. CDR1 and CDR2 (germline): SEHNR, FQNEAQ (reference sequence). The CDR3 covers 14 residues. TCRdb re-analysed the reads in MiXCR, keeping a single row per CDR3 protein. Of approximately 990,000 distinct CDR3 sequences detected, around 31% appear once; the ten largest clones hold more than 13%. The gene calls are TRBV7-9 and TRBJ2-5, with D hard to call. The clonotype originates from a human donor in good health (CMV status not recorded). Some clones in this sample may be carry-over from other donors' samples. The specimen was cultured CD8+ T cells from PBMCs, collected from culture after CMV antigen stimulation. The CDR3: CASSSLGAQETQYF. CDR3 DNA sequence: TGTGCCAGCAGCTCCCTCGGTGCCCAAGAGACCCAGTACTTC.